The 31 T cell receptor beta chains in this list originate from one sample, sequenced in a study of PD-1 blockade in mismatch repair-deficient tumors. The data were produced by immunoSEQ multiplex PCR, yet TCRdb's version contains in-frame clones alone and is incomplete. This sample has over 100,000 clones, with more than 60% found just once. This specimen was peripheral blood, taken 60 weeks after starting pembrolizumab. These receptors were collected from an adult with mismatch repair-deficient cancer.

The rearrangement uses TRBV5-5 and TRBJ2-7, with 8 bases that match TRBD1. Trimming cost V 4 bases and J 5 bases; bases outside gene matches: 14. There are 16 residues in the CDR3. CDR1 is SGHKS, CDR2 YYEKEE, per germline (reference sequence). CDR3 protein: CASSQPTGTGSNEQYF. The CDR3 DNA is TGTGCCAGCAGCCAACCTACCGGGACAGGTTCTAACGAGCAGTACTTC.

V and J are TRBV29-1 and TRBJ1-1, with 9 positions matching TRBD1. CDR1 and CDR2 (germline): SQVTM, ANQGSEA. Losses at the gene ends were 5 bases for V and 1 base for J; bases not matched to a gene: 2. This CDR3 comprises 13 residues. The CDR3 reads CSVQTGGNTEAFF. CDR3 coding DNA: TGCAGCGTTCAGACAGGGGGGAACACTGAAGCTTTCTTT.

The CDR3 loop reads CASREREALETQYF. The DNA of the CDR3 is TGTGCCAGCAGGGAGCGGGAGGCGTTAGAGACCCAGTACTTC. V usage is TRBV2 and J usage is TRBJ2-5; TRBD2 matches at 9 bases. The CDR3 length is 14 residues. The ends lost 6 bases at V and 4 bases at J; junction bases unmatched: 6. Germline-derived CDR1 and CDR2 are SNHLY and FYNNEI.

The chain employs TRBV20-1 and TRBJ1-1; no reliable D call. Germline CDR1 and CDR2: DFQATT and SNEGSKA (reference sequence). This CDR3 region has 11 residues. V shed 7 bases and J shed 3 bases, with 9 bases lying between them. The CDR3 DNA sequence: TGCAGTGTCACGTGGGACACTGAAGCTTTCTTT. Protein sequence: CSVTWDTEAFF.

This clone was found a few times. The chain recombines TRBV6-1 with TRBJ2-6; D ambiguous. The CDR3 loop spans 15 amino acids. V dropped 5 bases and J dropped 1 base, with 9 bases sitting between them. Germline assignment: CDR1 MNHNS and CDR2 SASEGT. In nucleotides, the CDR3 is TGTGCCAGCAGTTTTGCCGGATCTGGGGCCAACGTCCTGACTTTC. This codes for CASSFAGSGANVLTF.

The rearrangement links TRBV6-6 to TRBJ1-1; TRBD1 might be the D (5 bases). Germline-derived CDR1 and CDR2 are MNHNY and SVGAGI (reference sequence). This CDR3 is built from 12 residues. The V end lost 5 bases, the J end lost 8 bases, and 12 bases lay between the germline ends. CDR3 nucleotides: TGTGCCAGCAGTAACCAGGGTTACGAAGCTTTCTTT. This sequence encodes CASSNQGYEAFF.

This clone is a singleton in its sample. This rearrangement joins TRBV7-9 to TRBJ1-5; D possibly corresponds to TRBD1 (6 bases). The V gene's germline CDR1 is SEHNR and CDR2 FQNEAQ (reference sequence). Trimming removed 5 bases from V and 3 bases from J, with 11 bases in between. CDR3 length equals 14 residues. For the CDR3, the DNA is TGTGCCAGCAGCACGGACAGTAACAATCAGCCCCAGCATTTT. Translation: CASSTDSNNQPQHF.

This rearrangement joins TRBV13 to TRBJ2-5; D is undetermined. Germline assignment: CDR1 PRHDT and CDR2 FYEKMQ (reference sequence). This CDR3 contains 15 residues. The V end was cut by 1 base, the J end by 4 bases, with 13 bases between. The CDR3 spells CASSLAYRRAETQYF. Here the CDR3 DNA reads TGTGCCAGCAGCTTAGCCTATAGAAGGGCAGAGACCCAGTACTTC.

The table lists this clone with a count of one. The CDR3 DNA reads TGCGCCAGCAGCCTGGACAGGGGAGACACTGAAGCTTTCTTT. It yields the protein CASSLDRGDTEAFF. The rearrangement links TRBV4-1 to TRBJ1-1, with 9 bases fitting TRBD1. The CDR3 runs 14 residues. The germline CDR1 and CDR2 sequences are MGHRA and YSYEKL. The trim removed 4 bases at V and 3 bases at J, leaving 3 bases unmatched.

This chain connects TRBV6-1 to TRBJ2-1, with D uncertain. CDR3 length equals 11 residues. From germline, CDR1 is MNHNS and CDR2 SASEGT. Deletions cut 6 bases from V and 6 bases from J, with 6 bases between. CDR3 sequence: CASREINEQFF. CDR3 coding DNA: TGTGCCAGCAGAGAAATCAATGAGCAGTTCTTC.

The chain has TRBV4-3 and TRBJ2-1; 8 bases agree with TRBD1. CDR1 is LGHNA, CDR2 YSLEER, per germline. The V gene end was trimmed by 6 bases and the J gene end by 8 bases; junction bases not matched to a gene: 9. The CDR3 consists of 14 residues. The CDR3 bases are TGCGCCAGCAGTCCTGGACAGGGTTCGGATGAGCAGTTCTTC. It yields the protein CASSPGQGSDEQFF.

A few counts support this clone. The CDR3 is CASSSVGGYTF. The CDR3 bases are TGTGCCAGCAGTTCAGTGGGTGGCTACACCTTC. The chain recombines TRBV7-6 with TRBJ1-2; no reliable D call. This CDR3 is built from 11 residues. Germline assignment: CDR1 SGHVS and CDR2 FNYEAQ. V was shortened by 6 bases and J by 7 bases, with 9 bases between the two germline ends.

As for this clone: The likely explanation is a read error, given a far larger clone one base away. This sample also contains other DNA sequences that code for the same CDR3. The CDR3 reads CASSYSGTGEYEQYF. In DNA form, the CDR3 reads TGTGCCAGCAGCTATTCCGGGACAGGGGAATACGAGCAGTACTTC. The rearrangement joins TRBV5-4 to TRBJ2-7, with 10 bases fitting TRBD1. The J segment lost 4 bases and the V segment lost 3 bases, leaving 7 bases of the junction unmatched. The CDR3 extends over 15 amino acids. CDR1 is SGHNT and CDR2 is YYREEE in the germline V gene (reference sequence). Full variable domain (rest looked up from reference TRBV5-4 and TRBJ2-7): ETGVTQSPTHLIKTRGQQVTLRCSSQSGHNTVSWYQQALGQGPQFIFQYYREEENGRGNFPPRFSGLQFPNYSSELNVNALELDDSALYLCASSYSGTGEYEQYFGPGTRLTVT.

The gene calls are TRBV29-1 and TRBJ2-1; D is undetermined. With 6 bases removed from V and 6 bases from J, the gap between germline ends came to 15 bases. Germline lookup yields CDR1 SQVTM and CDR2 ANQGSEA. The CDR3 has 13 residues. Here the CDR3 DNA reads TGCAGCGTCCGACCCACTCAAGCCAATGAGCAGTTCTTC. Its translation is CSVRPTQANEQFF.

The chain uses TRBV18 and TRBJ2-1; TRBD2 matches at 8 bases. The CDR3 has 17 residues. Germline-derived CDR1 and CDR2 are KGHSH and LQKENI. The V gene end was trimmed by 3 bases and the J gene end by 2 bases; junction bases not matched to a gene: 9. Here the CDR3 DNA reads TGTGCCAGCTCACCGGTCTTGGGCGGGAGGCCCTACAATGAGCAGTTCTTC. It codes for CASSPVLGGRPYNEQFF.

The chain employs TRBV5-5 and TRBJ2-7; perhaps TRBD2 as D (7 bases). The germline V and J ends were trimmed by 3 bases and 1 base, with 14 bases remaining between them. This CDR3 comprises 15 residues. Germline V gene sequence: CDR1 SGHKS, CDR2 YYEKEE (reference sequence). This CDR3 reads CASSWEGVPSYEQYF. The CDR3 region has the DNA TGTGCCAGCAGCTGGGAGGGGGTACCTTCCTACGAGCAGTACTTC. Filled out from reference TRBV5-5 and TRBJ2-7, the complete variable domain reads DAGVTQSPTHLIKTRGQQVTLRCSPISGHKSVSWYQQVLGQGPQFIFQYYEKEERGRGNFPDRFSARQFPNYSSELNVNALLLGDSALYLCASSWEGVPSYEQYFGPGTRLTVT.

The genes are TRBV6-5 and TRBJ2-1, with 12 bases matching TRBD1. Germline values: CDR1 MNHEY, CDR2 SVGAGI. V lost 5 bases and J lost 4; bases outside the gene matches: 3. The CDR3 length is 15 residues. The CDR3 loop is CASSGTGGLYNEQFF. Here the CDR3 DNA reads TGTGCCAGCAGTGGGACAGGGGGCTTGTACAATGAGCAGTTCTTC.

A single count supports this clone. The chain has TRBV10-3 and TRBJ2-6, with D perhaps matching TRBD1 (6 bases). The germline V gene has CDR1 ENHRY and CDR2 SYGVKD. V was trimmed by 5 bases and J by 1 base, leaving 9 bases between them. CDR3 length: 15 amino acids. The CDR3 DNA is TGTGCCATCAGTCTACAGGGTTCTGGGGCCAACGTCCTGACTTTC. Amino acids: CAISLQGSGANVLTF.

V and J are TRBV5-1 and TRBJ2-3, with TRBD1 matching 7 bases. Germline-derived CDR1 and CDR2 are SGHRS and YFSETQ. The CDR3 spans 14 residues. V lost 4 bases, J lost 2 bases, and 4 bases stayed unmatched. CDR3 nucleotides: TGCGCCAGCAGCGTCAGGGGGATCACAGATACGCAGTATTTT. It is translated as CASSVRGITDTQYF.

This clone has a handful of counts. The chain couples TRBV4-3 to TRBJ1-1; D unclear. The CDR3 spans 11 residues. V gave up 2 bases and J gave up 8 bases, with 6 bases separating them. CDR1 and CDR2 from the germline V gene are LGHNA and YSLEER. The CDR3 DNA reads TGCGCCAGCAGCCAATTCGGCGAAGCTTTCTTT. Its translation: CASSQFGEAFF.

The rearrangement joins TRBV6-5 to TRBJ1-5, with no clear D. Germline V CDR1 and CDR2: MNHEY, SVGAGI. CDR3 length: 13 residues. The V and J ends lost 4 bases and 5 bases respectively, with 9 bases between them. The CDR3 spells CASSSDRYQPQHF. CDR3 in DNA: TGTGCCAGCAGTTCGGACCGCTATCAGCCCCAGCATTTT.

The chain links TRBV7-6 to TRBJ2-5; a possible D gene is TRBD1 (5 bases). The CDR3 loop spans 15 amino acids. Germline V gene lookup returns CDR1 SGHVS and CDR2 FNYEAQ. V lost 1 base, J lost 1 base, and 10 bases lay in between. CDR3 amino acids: CASSLGGSVQETQYF. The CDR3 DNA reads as TGTGCCAGCAGCTTAGGGGGCTCGGTCCAAGAGACCCAGTACTTC.

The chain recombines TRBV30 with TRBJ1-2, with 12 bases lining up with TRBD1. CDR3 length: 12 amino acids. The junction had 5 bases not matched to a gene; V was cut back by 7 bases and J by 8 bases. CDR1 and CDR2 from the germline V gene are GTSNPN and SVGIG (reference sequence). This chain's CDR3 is CASGQGARGYTF. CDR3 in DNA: TGTGCCTCGGGACAGGGGGCAAGAGGCTACACCTTC.

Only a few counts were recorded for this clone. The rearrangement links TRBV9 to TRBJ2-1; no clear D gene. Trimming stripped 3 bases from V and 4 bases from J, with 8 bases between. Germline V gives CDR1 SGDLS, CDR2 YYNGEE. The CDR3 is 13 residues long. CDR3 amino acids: CASSETRYNEQFF. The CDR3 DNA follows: TGTGCCAGCAGCGAGACCCGGTACAATGAGCAGTTCTTC.

The chain's CDR3 is CASSPRFLGQSYEQYF. CDR3 bases: TGTGCCAGCAGCCCCAGGTTCTTAGGACAGTCCTACGAGCAGTACTTC. The V call is TRBV7-9, the J call TRBJ2-7; TRBD1 might be the D (6 bases). V was cut by 5 bases and J by 1 base, with 18 bases left in between. This CDR3 contains 16 residues. CDR1 is SEHNR and CDR2 is FQNEAQ in the germline V gene (reference sequence).

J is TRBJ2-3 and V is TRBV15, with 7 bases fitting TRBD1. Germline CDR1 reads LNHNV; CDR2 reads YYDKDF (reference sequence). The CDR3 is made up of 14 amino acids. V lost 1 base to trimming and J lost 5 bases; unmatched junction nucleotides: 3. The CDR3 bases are TGTGCCACCAGCAGAGGCCGGGACAGAGATACGCAGTATTTT. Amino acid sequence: CATSRGRDRDTQYF.

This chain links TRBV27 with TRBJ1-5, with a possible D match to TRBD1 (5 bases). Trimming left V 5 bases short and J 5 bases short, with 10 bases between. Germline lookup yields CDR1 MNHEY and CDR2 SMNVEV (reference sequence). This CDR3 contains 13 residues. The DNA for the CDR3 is TGTGCCAGCAGTAGAGGGGCGGATCAGCCCCAGCATTTT. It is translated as CASSRGADQPQHF.

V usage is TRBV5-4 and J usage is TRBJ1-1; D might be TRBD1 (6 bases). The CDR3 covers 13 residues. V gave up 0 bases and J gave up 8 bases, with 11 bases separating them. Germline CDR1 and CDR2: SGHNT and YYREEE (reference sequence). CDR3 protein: CASSLEGGEEAFF. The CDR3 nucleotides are TGTGCCAGCAGCTTGGAGGGGGGGGAAGAAGCTTTCTTT.

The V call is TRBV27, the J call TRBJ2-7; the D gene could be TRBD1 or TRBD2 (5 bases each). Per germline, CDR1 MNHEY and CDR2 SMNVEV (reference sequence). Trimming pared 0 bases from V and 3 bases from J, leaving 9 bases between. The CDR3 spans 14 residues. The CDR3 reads CASSLSGTNYEQYF. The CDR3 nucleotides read TGTGCCAGCAGTTTATCGGGGACCAACTACGAGCAGTACTTC.

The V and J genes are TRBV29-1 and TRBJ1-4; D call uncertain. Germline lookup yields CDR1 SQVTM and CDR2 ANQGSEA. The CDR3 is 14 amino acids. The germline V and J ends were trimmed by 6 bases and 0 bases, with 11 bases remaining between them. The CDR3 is CSVQDPATNEKLFF. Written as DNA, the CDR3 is TGCAGCGTCCAGGACCCAGCAACTAATGAAAAACTGTTTTTT.

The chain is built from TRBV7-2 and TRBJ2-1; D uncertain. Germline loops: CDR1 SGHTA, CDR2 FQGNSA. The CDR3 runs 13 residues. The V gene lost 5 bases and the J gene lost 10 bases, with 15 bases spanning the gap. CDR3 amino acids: CASSPNRPMEQFF. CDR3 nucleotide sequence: TGTGCCAGCAGCCCCAATAGGCCCATGGAGCAGTTCTTC. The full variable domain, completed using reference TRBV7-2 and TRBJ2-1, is GAGVSQSPSNKVTEKGKDVELRCDPISGHTALYWYRQSLGQGLEFLIYFQGNSAPDKSGLPSDRFSAERTGGSVSTLTIQRTQQEDSAVYLCASSPNRPMEQFFGPGTRLTVL.